This section outlines one T cell receptor beta chain sequence together with its context. Its antigen remains unknown. Method: immunoSEQ multiplex PCR; TCRdb's copy keeps in-frame clones and lacks some. This sample carries 71,000 or so clones, approximately 70% of them seen once, and the ten largest clones take approximately 4.3%. Germline V gives CDR1 DFQATT, CDR2 SNEGSKA (reference sequence). This CDR3 comprises 10 residues. The V gene lost 3 bases and the J gene lost 6 bases, with 5 bases spanning the gap. These data are taken from a study of vaccination effects on CD4 cells after COVID-19. Regarding the study as a whole: The vaccine-induced clones of healthy vaccinees included only 1 of 255 that cross-reacted with common cold coronaviruses. Clones of infection and vaccine origin contracted markedly late after vaccination. Missing from the study were early post-infection timepoints, and its convalescent patients were few.

ViraFEST expansion of antigen-specific CD4+ T cells with viral peptide pools preceded sequencing. Investigators separated out CD4+ T cells once about 10 days of culture had passed. All vaccine recipients tested negative for nucleocapsid antibodies and had never contracted SARS-CoV-2 infection. The authors replaced half the medium with IL-2 medium on days 3 and 7. The sequence derives from a human donor who received a COVID-19 vaccine. The V and J genes are TRBV20-1 and TRBJ1-2; D unresolved. The specimen was CD4+ T cells from PBMCs cultured with HCoV-OC43 spike peptides, collected before COVID-19 vaccination. Subset specified: HCoV-OC43 spike overlapping peptide pool stimulation. This chain's CDR3 is CSASRNGYTF. The CDR3 DNA reads as TGCAGTGCTAGTCGAAATGGCTACACCTTC.